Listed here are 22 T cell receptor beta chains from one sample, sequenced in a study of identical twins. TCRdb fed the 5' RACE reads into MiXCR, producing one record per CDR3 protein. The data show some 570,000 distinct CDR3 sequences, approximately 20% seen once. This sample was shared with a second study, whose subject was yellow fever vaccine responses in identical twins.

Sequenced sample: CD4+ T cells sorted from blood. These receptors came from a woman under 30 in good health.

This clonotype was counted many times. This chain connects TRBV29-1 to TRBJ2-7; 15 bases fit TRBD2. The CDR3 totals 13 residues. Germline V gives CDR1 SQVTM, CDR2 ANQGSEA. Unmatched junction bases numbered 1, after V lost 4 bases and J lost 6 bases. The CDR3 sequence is CSVVGLAGGEQYF. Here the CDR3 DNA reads TGCAGCGTTGTGGGACTAGCGGGAGGCGAGCAGTACTTC.

This CDR3 reads CASSGGPTGELFF. The DNA for the CDR3 is TGTGCCAGCTCGGGGGGCCCAACCGGGGAGCTGTTTTTT. The rearrangement links TRBV12-3 or TRBV12-4 to TRBJ2-2, with D possibly TRBD2 on 7 matching bases. The CDR3 runs 13 residues. Trimming pared 8 bases from V and 5 bases from J, leaving 12 bases between.

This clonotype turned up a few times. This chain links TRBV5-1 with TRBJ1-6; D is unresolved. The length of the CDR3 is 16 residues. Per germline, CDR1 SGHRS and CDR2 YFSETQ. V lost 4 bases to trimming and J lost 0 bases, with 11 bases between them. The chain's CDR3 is CASSPGQSSYNSPLHF. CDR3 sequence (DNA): TGCGCCAGCAGCCCGGGCCAGAGCTCCTATAATTCACCCCTCCACTTT.

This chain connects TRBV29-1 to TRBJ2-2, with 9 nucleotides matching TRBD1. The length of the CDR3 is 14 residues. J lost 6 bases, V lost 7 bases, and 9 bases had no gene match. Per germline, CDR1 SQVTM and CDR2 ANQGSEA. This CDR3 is CSAFGDRESGELFF. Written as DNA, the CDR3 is TGCAGCGCGTTCGGGGACAGGGAGTCCGGGGAGCTGTTTTTT.

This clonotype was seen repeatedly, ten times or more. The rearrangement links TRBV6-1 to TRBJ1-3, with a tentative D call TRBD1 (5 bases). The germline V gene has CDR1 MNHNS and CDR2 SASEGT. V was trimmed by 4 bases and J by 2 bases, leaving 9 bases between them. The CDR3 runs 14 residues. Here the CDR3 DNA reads TGTGCCAGCAGTGCGGGGGGTCCTGGAAACACCATATATTTT. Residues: CASSAGGPGNTIYF.

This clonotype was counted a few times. This chain's CDR3 is CASSYVDRGSSGANVLTF. The CDR3 coding sequence is TGTGCCAGCAGTTACGTCGACAGGGGGTCCTCTGGGGCCAACGTCCTGACTTTC. The rearrangement joins TRBV6-5 to TRBJ2-6; 9 nucleotides match TRBD1. The CDR3 spans 18 residues. From germline, CDR1 is MNHEY and CDR2 SVGAGI. The ends lost 2 bases at V and 0 bases at J; junction bases unmatched: 5.

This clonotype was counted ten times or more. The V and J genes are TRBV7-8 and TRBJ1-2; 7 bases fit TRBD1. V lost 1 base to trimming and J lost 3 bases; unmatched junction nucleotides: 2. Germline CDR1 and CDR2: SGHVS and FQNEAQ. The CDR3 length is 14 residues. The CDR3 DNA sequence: TGTGCCAGCAGCTTAGGAGGGACAGACTATGGCTACACCTTC. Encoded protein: CASSLGGTDYGYTF.

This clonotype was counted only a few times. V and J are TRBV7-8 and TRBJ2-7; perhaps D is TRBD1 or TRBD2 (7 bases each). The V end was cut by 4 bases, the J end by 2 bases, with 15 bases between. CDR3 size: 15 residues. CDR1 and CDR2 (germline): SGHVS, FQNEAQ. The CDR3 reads CASSSRGGAAYEQYV. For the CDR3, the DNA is TGTGCCAGCAGCTCCAGGGGGGGGGCTGCCTACGAGCAGTACGTC.

In DNA, the CDR3 is TGTGCCAGCGGCAAGCTTGGAGTCAATGAGCAGTTCTTC. Translation: CASGKLGVNEQFF. This rearrangement joins TRBV6-1 to TRBJ2-1; D gene unclear. The CDR3 is made up of 13 amino acids. Germline V CDR1 and CDR2: MNHNS, SASEGT. Trimming cost V 8 bases and J 6 bases, with 14 bases left between them.

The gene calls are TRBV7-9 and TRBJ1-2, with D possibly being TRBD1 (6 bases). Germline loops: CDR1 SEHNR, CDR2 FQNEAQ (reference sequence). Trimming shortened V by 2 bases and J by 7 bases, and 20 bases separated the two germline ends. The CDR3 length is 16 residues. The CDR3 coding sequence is TGTGCCAGCAGCTTACAGACCGGGCAGGGGTCTGGTGGCTACACCTTC. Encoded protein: CASSLQTGQGSGGYTF. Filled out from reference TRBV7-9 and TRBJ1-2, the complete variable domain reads DTGVSQNPRHKITKRGQNVTFRCDPISEHNRLYWYRQTLGQGPEFLTYFQNEAQLEKSRLLSDRFSAERPKGSFSTLEIQRTEQGDSAMYLCASSLQTGQGSGGYTFGSGTRLTVV.

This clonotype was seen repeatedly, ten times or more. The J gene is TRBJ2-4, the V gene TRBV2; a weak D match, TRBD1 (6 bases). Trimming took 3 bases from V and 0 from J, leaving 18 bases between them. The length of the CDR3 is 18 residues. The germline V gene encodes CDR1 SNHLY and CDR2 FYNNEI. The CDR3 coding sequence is TGTGCCAGCAGTGATTTGCGGACAGCGAGCGTAGCCAAAAACATTCAGTACTTC. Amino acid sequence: CASSDLRTASVAKNIQYF.

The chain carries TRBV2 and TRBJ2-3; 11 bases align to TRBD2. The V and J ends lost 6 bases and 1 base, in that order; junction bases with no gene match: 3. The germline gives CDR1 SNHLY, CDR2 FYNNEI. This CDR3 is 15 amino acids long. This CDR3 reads CASRFSGRGTDTQYF. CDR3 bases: TGTGCCAGCAGGTTTAGCGGGAGGGGCACAGATACGCAGTATTTT.

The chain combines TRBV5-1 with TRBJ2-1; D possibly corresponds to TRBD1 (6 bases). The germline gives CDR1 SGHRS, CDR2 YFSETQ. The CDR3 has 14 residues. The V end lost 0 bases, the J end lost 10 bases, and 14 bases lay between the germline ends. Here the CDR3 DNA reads TGCGCCAGCAGCTTGGGGGACCCCAGGGGCGAGCAGTTCTTC. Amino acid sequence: CASSLGDPRGEQFF.

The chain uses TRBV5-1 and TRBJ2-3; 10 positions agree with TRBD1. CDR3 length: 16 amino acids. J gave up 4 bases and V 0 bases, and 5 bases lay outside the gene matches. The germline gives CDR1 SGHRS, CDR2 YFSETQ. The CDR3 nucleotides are TGCGCCAGCAGCTTGGGCGGGACAGGGGCTCCAGATACGCAGTATTTT. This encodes CASSLGGTGAPDTQYF. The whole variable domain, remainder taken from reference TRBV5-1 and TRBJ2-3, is KAGVTQTPRYLIKTRGQQVTLSCSPISGHRSVSWYQQTPGQGLQFLFEYFSETQRNKGNFPGRFSGRQFSNSRSEMNVSTLELGDSALYLCASSLGGTGAPDTQYFGPGTRLTVL.

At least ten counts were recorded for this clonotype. CDR3 in amino acids: CASSLVGLAVSYNEQFF. CDR3 sequence (DNA): TGCGCCAGCAGCTTGGTAGGGCTAGCGGTCTCCTACAATGAGCAGTTCTTC. The rearrangement links TRBV5-1 to TRBJ2-1, with TRBD2 identical over 7 bases. V lost 0 bases and J lost 0; bases outside the gene matches: 6. The CDR3 runs 17 residues. Looked up from germline, CDR1 is SGHRS and CDR2 is YFSETQ.

CDR3 DNA sequence: TGCAGTGCTAGAGGGGAGTCGACTAGCGGGAGAGGGAACTCCTACAATGAGCAGTTCTTC. Translated, it gives CSARGESTSGRGNSYNEQFF. The rearrangement joins TRBV20-1 to TRBJ2-1, with 12 bases identical to TRBD2. J lost 0 bases, V lost 1 base, and 13 bases had no gene match. This CDR3 has 20 residues. Germline V gives CDR1 DFQATT, CDR2 SNEGSKA (reference sequence).

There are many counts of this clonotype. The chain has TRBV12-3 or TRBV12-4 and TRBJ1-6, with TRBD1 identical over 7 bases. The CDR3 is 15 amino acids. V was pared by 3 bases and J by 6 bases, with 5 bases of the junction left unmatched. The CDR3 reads CASSFRTGANSPLHF. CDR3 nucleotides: TGTGCCAGCAGTTTTCGGACAGGAGCTAATTCACCCCTCCACTTT.

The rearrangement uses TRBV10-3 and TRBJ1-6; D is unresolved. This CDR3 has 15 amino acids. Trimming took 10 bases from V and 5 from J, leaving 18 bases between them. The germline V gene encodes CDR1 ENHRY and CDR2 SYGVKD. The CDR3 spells CATGRAEGNNSPLHF. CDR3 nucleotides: TGTGCCACCGGGCGGGCAGAGGGTAATAATTCACCCCTCCACTTT.

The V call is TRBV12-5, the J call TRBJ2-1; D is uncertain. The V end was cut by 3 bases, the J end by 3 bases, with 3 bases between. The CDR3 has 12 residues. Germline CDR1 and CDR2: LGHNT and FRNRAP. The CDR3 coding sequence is TGTGCTAGTGGTTTTTACTACAATGAGCAGTTCTTC. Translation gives CASGFYYNEQFF.

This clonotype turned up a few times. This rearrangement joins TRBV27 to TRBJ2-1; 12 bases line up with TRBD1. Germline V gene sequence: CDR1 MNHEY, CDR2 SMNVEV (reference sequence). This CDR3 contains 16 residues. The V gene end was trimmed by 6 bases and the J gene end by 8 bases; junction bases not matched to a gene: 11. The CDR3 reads CASRPSGTGGIDEQFF. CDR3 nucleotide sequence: TGTGCCAGCAGACCGTCCGGGACAGGGGGCATTGATGAGCAGTTCTTC.

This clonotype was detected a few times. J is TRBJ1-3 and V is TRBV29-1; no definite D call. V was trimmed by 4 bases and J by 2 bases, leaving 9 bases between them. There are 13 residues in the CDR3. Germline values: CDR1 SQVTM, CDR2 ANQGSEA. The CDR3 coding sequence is TGCAGCGTTGTGGGTAGTGCTGGAAACACCATATATTTT. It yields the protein CSVVGSAGNTIYF.

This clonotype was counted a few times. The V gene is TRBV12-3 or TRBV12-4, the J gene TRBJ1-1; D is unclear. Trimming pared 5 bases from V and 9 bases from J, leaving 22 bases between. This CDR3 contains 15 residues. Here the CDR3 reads CASSLRTGESVKAFF. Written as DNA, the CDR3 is TGTGCCAGCAGTCTAAGGACCGGCGAGAGCGTAAAAGCTTTCTTT.